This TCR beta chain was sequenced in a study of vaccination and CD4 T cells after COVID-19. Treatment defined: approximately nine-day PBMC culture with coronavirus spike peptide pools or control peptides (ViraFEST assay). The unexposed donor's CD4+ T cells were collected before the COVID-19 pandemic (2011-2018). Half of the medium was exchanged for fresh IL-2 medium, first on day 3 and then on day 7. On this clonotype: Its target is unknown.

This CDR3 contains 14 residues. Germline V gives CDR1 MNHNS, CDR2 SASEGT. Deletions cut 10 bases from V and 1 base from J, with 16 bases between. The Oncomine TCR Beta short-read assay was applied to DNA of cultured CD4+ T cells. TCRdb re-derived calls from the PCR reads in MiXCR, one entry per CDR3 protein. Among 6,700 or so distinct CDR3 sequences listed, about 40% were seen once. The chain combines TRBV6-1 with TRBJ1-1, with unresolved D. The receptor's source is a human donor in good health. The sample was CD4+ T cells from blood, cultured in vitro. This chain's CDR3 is CATKPQTTNTEAFF. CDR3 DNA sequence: TGTGCCACCAAACCACAGACAACGAACACTGAAGCTTTCTTT.